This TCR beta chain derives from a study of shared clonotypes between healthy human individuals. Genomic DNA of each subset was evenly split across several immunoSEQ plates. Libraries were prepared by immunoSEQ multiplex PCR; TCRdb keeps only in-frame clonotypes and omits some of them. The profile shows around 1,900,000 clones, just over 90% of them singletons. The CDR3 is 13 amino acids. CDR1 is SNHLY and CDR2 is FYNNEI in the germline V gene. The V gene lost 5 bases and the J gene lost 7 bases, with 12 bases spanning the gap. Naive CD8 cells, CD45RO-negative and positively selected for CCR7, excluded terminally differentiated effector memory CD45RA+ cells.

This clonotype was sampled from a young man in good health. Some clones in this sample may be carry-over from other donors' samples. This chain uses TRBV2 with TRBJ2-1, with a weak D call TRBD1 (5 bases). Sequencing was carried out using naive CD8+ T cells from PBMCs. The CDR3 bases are TGTGCCAGCAGTTTGACAGCGAAGAATGAGCAGTTCTTC. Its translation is CASSLTAKNEQFF.